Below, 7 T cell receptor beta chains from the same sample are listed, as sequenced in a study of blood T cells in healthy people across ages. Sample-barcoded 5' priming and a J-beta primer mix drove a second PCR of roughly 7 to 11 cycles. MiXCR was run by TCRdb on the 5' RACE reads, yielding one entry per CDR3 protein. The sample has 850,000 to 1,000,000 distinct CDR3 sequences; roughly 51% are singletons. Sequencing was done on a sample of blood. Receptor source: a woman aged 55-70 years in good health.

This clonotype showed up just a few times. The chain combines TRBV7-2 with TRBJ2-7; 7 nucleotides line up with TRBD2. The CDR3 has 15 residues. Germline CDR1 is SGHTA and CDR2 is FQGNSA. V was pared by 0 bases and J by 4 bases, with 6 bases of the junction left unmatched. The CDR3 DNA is TGTGCCAGCAGCTTAGCGCGGGAGCCAGAGTACGAGCAGTACTTC. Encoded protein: CASSLAREPEYEQYF.

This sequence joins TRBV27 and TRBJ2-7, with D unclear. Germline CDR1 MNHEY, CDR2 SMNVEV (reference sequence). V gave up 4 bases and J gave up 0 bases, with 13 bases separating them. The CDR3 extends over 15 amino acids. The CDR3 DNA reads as TGTGCCAGCAGTTATGGGCTTTCGAGCTCCTACGAGCAGTACTTC. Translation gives CASSYGLSSSYEQYF.

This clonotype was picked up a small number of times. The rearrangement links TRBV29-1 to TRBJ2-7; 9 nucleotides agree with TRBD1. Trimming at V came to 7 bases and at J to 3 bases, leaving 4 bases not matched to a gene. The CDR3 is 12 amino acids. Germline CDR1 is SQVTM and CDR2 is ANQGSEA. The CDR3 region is CSAGQGNYEQYF. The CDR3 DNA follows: TGCAGCGCCGGACAGGGGAACTACGAGCAGTACTTC.

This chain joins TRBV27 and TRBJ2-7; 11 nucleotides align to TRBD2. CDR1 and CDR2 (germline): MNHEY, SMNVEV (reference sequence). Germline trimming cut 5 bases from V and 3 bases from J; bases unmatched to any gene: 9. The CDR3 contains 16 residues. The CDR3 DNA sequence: TGTGCCAGCAGTCTTCTTACTAGCGGGGGCTTCTACGAGCAGTACTTC. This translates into CASSLLTSGGFYEQYF.

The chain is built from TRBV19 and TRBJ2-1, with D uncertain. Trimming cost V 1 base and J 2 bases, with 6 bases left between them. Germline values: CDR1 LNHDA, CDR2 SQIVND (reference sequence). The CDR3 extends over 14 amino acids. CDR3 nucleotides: TGTGCCAGTAGTATAGCGGACGCCTACAATGAGCAGTTCTTC. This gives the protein CASSIADAYNEQFF.

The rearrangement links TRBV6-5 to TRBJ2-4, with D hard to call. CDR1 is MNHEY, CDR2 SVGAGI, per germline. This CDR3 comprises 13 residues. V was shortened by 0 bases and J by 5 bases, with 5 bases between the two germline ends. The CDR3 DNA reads TGTGCCAGCAGTTACTCAAATCAAAACATTCAGTACTTC. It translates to CASSYSNQNIQYF.

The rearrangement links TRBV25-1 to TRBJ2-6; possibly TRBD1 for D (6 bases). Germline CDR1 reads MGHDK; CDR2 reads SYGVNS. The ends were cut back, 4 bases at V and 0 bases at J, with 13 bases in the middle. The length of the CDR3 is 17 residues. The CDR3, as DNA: TGTGCCAGCAGTGGCCGGGACAAAGACTCTGGGGCCAACGTCCTGACTTTC. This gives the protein CASSGRDKDSGANVLTF.